A single sample is the source of the 20 T cell receptor beta chains below, sequenced in a study of a mutant IDH1 vaccine in newly diagnosed glioma. No antigens are known for them. Measured with immunoSEQ multiplex PCR; TCRdb has only the in-frame clones, and not every one. The table includes over 50,000 clones, over 70% detected once. Described time point: week 23, last vaccination. In the vaccine, a single dose held 300 ug of the mutant IDH1 20-mer peptide, along with topical imiquimod. Sequences were derived from PBMCs, sampled from a glioma patient whose treatment included an IDH1 peptide vaccine. Receptors were obtained from a man aged 18 to 30 with glioma.

The chain employs TRBV7-3 and TRBJ1-1; TRBD1 might be the D (5 bases). This CDR3 spans 14 amino acids. CDR1 and CDR2 from the germline V gene are SGHTA and FQGTGA. The V end was cut by 4 bases, the J end by 1 base, with 10 bases between. CDR3 residues: CASSSSGPNTEAFF. The CDR3 DNA reads as TGTGCCAGCAGCTCTTCAGGGCCGAACACTGAAGCTTTCTTT. The variable domain in full, completed from reference TRBV7-3 and TRBJ1-1, reads GAGVSQTPSNKVTEKGKYVELRCDPISGHTALYWYRQSLGQGPEFLIYFQGTGAADDSGLPNDRFFAVRPEGSVSTLKIQRTERGDSAVYLCASSSSGPNTEAFFGQGTRLTVV.

V and J are TRBV7-2 and TRBJ1-5, with 9 bases aligning to TRBD1. This CDR3 comprises 15 residues. The germline V gene encodes CDR1 SGHTA and CDR2 FQGNSA. J gave up 4 bases and V 5 bases, and 6 bases lay outside the gene matches. CDR3 coding DNA: TGTGCCAGCAGCCCCAGGACAGGGGCTAATCAGCCCCAGCATTTT. It translates to CASSPRTGANQPQHF.

The chain combines TRBV7-2 with TRBJ2-1; the match to TRBD1 covers 8 bases. The CDR3 totals 16 residues. J was trimmed by 6 bases and V by 4 bases; bases with no gene match: 11. CDR1 and CDR2 from the germline V gene are SGHTA and FQGNSA. The CDR3 loop is CASSSWTGSTSNEQFF. CDR3 nucleotides: TGTGCCAGCAGCTCATGGACAGGGTCAACTAGCAATGAGCAGTTCTTC.

This clone came up a few times. An end of the junction differs from the germline gene, which may be a read error. The chain carries TRBV7-7 and TRBJ2-2, with TRBD2 matching 10 bases. CDR3 length equals 16 residues. Germline V gene data show CDR1 as SSHAT and CDR2 as FNYEAQ (reference sequence). In nucleotides, the CDR3 is TGTGCTAGCAGCTTAGGACTAGCGGCTAACACCGGGGAGCTGTTTTTT. Its protein product is CASSLGLAANTGELFF.

The J gene is TRBJ1-2, the V gene TRBV7-2; D possibly corresponds to TRBD1 (6 bases). V lost 5 bases and J 6 bases, leaving 13 bases between the germline ends. Germline CDR1 SGHTA, CDR2 FQGNSA. The CDR3 consists of 13 residues. CDR3 residues: CASSRTVADGYTF. For the CDR3, the DNA is TGTGCCAGCAGCCGGACAGTCGCCGATGGCTACACCTTC.

V is TRBV9 and J is TRBJ1-1; TRBD1 agrees at 8 bases. This CDR3 is 14 amino acids long. Germline V CDR1 and CDR2: SGDLS, YYNGEE. Trimming at V came to 7 bases and at J to 3 bases, leaving 8 bases not matched to a gene. CDR3 coding DNA: TGTGCCAGCCGCATTGGGACAGGCCACACTGAAGCTTTCTTT. Protein: CASRIGTGHTEAFF.

This chain connects TRBV9 to TRBJ1-1, with TRBD1 identical over 7 bases. Germline V CDR1 and CDR2: SGDLS, YYNGEE. The length of the CDR3 is 15 residues. V dropped 4 bases and J dropped 3; count of bases not matched to a gene: 9. The CDR3 is CASSPRQGSDTEAFF. The CDR3 DNA follows: TGTGCCAGCAGCCCCCGACAGGGTAGCGACACTGAAGCTTTCTTT.

The genes are TRBV5-7 and TRBJ2-7; weak D call: TRBD1 (6 bases). TRBV5-7 is an open reading frame, and its role is uncertain. Trimming pared 0 bases from V and 3 bases from J, leaving 19 bases between. This CDR3 is built from 17 residues. CDR3: CASSLAPNREMFYEQYF. CDR3 nucleotides: TGTGCCAGCAGCTTGGCCCCAAACAGGGAGATGTTCTACGAGCAGTACTTC.

The gene calls are TRBV18 and TRBJ1-1; no clear D. CDR3 size: 19 residues. Deletions cut 4 bases from V and 0 bases from J, with 24 bases between. CDR1 is KGHSH and CDR2 is LQKENI in the germline V gene. Written as DNA, the CDR3 is TGTGCCAGCTCACGCTTTAACGACCCTTGGAAACCAATGAACACTGAAGCTTTCTTT. Translated, it gives CASSRFNDPWKPMNTEAFF.

The gene calls are TRBV10-3 and TRBJ2-1, with TRBD2 identical over 8 bases. V dropped 3 bases and J dropped 0; count of bases not matched to a gene: 4. Germline lookup yields CDR1 ENHRY and CDR2 SYGVKD. This CDR3 is built from 16 residues. This CDR3 is CAISDYSGGSYNEQFF. The CDR3, as DNA: TGTGCCATCAGTGACTACAGCGGGGGCTCCTACAATGAGCAGTTCTTC.

The chain joins TRBV19 to TRBJ1-3; perhaps TRBD1 as D (6 bases). This CDR3 contains 15 residues. V lost 5 bases, J lost 0 bases, and 11 bases lay in between. The germline gives CDR1 LNHDA, CDR2 SQIVND (reference sequence). CDR3 region: CASSWDTYSGNTIYF. CDR3 sequence (DNA): TGTGCCAGTAGTTGGGACACCTACTCTGGAAACACCATATATTTT.

V gene TRBV29-1 combines with J gene TRBJ1-1; D remains unclear. Germline V gene sequence: CDR1 SQVTM, CDR2 ANQGSEA. The CDR3 has 13 residues. V was shortened by 4 bases and J by 0 bases, with 9 bases between the two germline ends. The CDR3 sequence is CSVALLVNTEAFF. CDR3 nucleotides: TGCAGCGTTGCTCTGCTTGTGAACACTGAAGCTTTCTTT.

J is TRBJ2-5 and V is TRBV7-2; 8 positions agree with TRBD2. The CDR3 runs 14 residues. The V segment lost 2 bases and the J segment 5 bases; nucleotides outside the gene matches: 4. Germline V gene lookup returns CDR1 SGHTA and CDR2 FQGNSA. This CDR3 reads CASSLLGGAETQYF. CDR3 bases: TGTGCCAGCAGCTTACTCGGGGGGGCGGAGACCCAGTACTTC.

This clone showed up just once. V usage is TRBV25-1 and J usage is TRBJ2-7; unclear D gene. The CDR3 is 13 residues long. V was clipped by 3 bases and J by 5 bases, with 11 bases between them. In germline, CDR1 is MGHDK, CDR2 SYGVNS. The CDR3 DNA follows: TGTGCCAGCAGTGACGTTATAGGCCACGAGCAGTACTTC. Protein product: CASSDVIGHEQYF.

The chain couples TRBV7-9 to TRBJ1-2, with D possibly being TRBD1 (6 bases). CDR3 length equals 15 residues. V was clipped by 0 bases and J by 7 bases, with 15 bases between them. Per germline, CDR1 SEHNR and CDR2 FQNEAQ (reference sequence). Here the CDR3 DNA reads TGTGCCAGCAGCTTAGCACAGGGCGAGAACGGTGGCTACACCTTC. It codes for CASSLAQGENGGYTF.

The genes are TRBV10-1 and TRBJ2-5, with TRBD1 identical over 11 bases. The junction had 12 bases not matched to a gene; V was cut back by 7 bases and J by 5 bases. Germline V gene lookup returns CDR1 WNHNN and CDR2 SYGVQD (reference sequence). This CDR3 is 16 amino acids long. The CDR3 coding sequence is TGCGCCAGCACTCCTGACGGGACAGGGGGTAGGGAGACCCAGTACTTC. Its protein is CASTPDGTGGRETQYF.

This clone was counted once. This chain connects TRBV5-1 to TRBJ2-5, with 8 bases that match TRBD1. CDR1 is SGHRS, CDR2 YFSETQ, per germline. The J segment lost 5 bases and the V segment lost 4 bases, leaving 10 bases of the junction unmatched. The CDR3 length is 15 residues. The CDR3 nucleotides read TGCGCCAGCAGCCCGTCCGCGACAGGGGTGGAGACCCAGTACTTC. It codes for CASSPSATGVETQYF.

The chain carries TRBV27 and TRBJ2-1, with 14 positions matching TRBD2. The V gene's germline CDR1 is MNHEY and CDR2 SMNVEV (reference sequence). The CDR3 is 16 amino acids. V dropped 4 bases and J dropped 6; count of bases not matched to a gene: 5. CDR3 loop: CASSSRGTSGSNEQFF. The CDR3 DNA sequence: TGTGCCAGCAGTTCGCGAGGGACTAGCGGGAGCAATGAGCAGTTCTTC.

Regarding this clone: The junction does not match germline at one end; this may be a read error. V and J are TRBV7-7 and TRBJ1-4, with 9 bases that match TRBD1. Germline loops: CDR1 SSHAT, CDR2 FNYEAQ (reference sequence). The CDR3 totals 13 residues. CDR3 in amino acids: CASSLDRGGKLFF. In nucleotides, the CDR3 is TGTGCTAGCAGCCTGGACAGGGGAGGGAAACTGTTTTTT.

The chain couples TRBV7-2 to TRBJ2-7, with D possibly matching TRBD1 (6 bases). Germline V gives CDR1 SGHTA, CDR2 FQGNSA. Trimming stripped 2 bases from V and 5 bases from J, with 10 bases between. This CDR3 region has 13 residues. CDR3 coding DNA: TGTGCCAGCAGCTTACAGGGGATCGACGAGCAGTACTTC. This gives the protein CASSLQGIDEQYF.